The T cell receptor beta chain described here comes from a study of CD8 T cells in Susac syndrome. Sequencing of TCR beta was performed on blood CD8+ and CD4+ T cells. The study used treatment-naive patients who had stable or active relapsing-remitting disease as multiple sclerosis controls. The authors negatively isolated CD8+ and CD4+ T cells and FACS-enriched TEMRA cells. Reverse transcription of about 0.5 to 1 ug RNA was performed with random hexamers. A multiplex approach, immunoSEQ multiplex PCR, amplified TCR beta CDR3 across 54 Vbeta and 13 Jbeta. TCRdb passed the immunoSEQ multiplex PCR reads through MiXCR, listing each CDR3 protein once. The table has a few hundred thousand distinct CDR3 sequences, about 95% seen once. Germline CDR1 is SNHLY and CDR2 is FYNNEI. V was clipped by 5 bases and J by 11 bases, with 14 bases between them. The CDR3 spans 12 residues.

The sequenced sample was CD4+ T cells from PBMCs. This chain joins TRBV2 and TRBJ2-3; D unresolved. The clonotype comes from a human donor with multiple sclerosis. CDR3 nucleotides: TGTGCCAGCAGTCGGACCCCCCCTTGGCAGTATTTT. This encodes CASSRTPPWQYF.